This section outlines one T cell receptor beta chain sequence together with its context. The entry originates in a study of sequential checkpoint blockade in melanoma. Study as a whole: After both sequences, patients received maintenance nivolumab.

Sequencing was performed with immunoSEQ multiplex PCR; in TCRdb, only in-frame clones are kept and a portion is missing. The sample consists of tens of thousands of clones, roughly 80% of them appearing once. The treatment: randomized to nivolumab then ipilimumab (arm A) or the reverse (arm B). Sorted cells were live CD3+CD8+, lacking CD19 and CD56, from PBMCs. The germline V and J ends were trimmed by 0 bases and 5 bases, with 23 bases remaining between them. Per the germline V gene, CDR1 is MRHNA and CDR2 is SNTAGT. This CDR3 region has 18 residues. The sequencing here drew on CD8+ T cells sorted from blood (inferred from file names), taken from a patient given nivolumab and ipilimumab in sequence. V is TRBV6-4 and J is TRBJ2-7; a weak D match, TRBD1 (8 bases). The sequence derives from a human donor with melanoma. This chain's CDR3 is CASSDSPHSYRGGDEQYF. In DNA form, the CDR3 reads TGTGCCAGCAGTGACTCCCCCCACTCATACAGGGGGGGCGACGAGCAGTACTTC.